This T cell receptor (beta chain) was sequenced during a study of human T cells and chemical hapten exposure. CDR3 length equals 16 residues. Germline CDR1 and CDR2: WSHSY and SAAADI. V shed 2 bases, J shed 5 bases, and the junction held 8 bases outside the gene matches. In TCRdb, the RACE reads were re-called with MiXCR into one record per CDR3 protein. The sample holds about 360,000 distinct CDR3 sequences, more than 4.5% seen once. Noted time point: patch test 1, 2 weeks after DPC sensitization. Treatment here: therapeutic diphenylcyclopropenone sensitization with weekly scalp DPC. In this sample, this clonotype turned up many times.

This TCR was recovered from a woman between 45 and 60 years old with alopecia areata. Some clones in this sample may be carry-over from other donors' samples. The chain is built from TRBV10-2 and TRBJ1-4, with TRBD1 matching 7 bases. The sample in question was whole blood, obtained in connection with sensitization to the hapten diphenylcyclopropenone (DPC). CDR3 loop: CASSERGQLLNEKLFF. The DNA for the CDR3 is TGCGCCAGCAGTGAGAGGGGGCAGCTCCTGAATGAAAAACTGTTTTTT.